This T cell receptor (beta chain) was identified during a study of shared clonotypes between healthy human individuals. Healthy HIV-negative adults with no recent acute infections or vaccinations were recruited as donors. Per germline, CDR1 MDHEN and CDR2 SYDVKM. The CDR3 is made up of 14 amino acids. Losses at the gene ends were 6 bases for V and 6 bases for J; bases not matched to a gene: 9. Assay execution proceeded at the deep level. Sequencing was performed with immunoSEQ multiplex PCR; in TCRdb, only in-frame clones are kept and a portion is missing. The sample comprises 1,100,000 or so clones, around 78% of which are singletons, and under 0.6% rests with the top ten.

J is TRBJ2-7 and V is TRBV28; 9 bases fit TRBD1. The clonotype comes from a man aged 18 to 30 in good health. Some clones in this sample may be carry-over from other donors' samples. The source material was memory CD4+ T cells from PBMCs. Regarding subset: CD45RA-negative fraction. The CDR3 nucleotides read TGTGCCAGCAGCCTACCGGGACAGGGTCCCGAGCAGTACTTC. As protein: CASSLPGQGPEQYF.